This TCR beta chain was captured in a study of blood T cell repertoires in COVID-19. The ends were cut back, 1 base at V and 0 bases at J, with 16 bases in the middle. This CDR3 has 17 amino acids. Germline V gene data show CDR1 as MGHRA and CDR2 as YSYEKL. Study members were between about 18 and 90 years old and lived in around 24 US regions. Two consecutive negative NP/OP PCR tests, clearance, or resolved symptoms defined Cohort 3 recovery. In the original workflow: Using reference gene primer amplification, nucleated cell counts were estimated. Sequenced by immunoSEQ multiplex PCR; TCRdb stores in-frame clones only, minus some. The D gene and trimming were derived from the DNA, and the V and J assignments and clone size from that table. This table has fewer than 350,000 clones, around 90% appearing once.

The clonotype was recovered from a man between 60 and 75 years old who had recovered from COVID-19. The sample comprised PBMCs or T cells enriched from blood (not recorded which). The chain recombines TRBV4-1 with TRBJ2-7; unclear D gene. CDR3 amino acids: CASSQGPPTLVSYEQYF. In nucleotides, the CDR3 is TGCGCCAGCAGCCAAGGGCCCCCGACTCTAGTCTCCTACGAGCAGTACTTC.